This T cell receptor (beta chain) was found in a study of T-cell memory formation after mild COVID-19. V shed 5 bases and J shed 8 bases, with 11 bases lying between them. Germline loops: CDR1 SGHTA, CDR2 FQGNSA. The length of the CDR3 is 12 residues. Constant-segment primers and 5'RACE yielded cDNA libraries for TCR alpha and TCR beta, each carrying sample barcodes and UMIs. Each CDR3 protein gets one entry after TCRdb re-called the 5' RACE reads with MiXCR. The data show about 610,000 distinct CDR3 sequences, roughly a sixth seen once. Study-level results: From day 15 to 85, contracting clones were balanced between CD4 and CD8, whereas later expanders leaned toward CD4+. Shrinking CD4+ clones were chiefly CM and EM; CD8+ ones were chiefly EMRA.

About this clonotype: Its cognate antigen is unknown.

The receptor was derived from an adult woman who had mild COVID-19 (a few samples of this study predate the infection). Cell type and time point are not known. Sequencing was done on a sample of PBMCs or a T cell subset sorted from them (not recorded which). The chain couples TRBV7-2 to TRBJ2-3, with a possible D match to TRBD1 (5 bases). CDR3 protein: CASSPPGATQYF. DNA of the CDR3: TGTGCCAGCAGCCCCCCTGGGGCTACGCAGTATTTT. The variable domain in full, completed from reference TRBV7-2 and TRBJ2-3, reads GAGVSQSPSNKVTEKGKDVELRCDPISGHTALYWYRQSLGQGLEFLIYFQGNSAPDKSGLPSDRFSAERTGGSVSTLTIQRTQQEDSAVYLCASSPPGATQYFGPGTRLTVL.